Listed below are T cell receptor beta chains from one sample, sequenced in a study of shared clonotypes between healthy human individuals. Sequencing was performed with immunoSEQ multiplex PCR; in TCRdb, only in-frame clones are kept and a portion is missing. The sample lists 2 million to 2.5 million clones, almost 96% occurring once. The sequenced sample consisted of naive CD4+ T cells sorted from blood. The receptor set was obtained from a man aged 18 to 29 in good health. Each CDR3 is given with its conserved first and last residue. Fields, in order: J gene, V gene, clone size, D gene, CDR3 DNA, CDR3 protein. A D gene is named only where the DNA matches it firmly. The size entry is marked missing in some rows and otherwise reads once, few, many or a size class.

j_call: TRBJ2-5
v_call: TRBV4-1
clone_size: NA
d_call: TRBD2
cdr3_nt: TGCGCCAGCAGCCTAAGACTAGCGGGGGGGGACCAAGAGACCCAGTACTTC
cdr3_aa: CASSLRLAGGDQETQYF

j_call: TRBJ2-2
v_call: TRBV18
clone_size: NA
d_call: TRBD1
cdr3_nt: TGTGCCAGCTCGTCCGGGACAGGACCCACCGGGGAGCTGTTTTTT
cdr3_aa: CASSSGTGPTGELFF

j_call: TRBJ2-5
v_call: TRBV5-1
clone_size: NA
d_call: NA
cdr3_nt: TGCGCCAGCAGCTTGGAGGCAGCCAAACAAGAGACCCAGTACTTC
cdr3_aa: CASSLEAAKQETQYF

j_call: TRBJ2-7
v_call: TRBV18
clone_size: once
d_call: TRBD2
cdr3_nt: TGTGCCAGCTCACAGACTAGCGGAGGGGATTACGAGCAGTACTTC
cdr3_aa: CASSQTSGGDYEQYF

j_call: TRBJ2-1
v_call: TRBV27
clone_size: NA
d_call: NA
cdr3_nt: TGTGCCAGCAGTTGGGGGGGGCGTGAGCAGTTCTTC
cdr3_aa: CASSWGGREQFF

j_call: TRBJ1-6
v_call: TRBV9
clone_size: once
d_call: TRBD1
cdr3_nt: TGTGCCAGCAGCGTAGAGGGACAGGGACCTTATAATTCACCCCTCCACTTT
cdr3_aa: CASSVEGQGPYNSPLHF

j_call: TRBJ2-3
v_call: TRBV10-1
clone_size: NA
d_call: NA
cdr3_nt: TGCGCCAGCTCCCCTCGGACGGGAACAGATACGCAGTATTTT
cdr3_aa: CASSPRTGTDTQYF

j_call: TRBJ2-7
v_call: TRBV7-2
clone_size: NA
d_call: NA
cdr3_nt: TGTGCCAGCAGCTTATCGAGGAATAACTACGAGCAGTACTTC
cdr3_aa: CASSLSRNNYEQYF

j_call: TRBJ1-2
v_call: TRBV18
clone_size: NA
d_call: NA
cdr3_nt: TGTGCCAGCTCACCACCGGGGGGTACTAACTATGGCTACACCTTC
cdr3_aa: CASSPPGGTNYGYTF

j_call: TRBJ2-3
v_call: TRBV5-1
clone_size: NA
d_call: TRBD1
cdr3_nt: TGCGCCAGCAGGACCGGGACAGGGATTACAGATACGCAGTATTTT
cdr3_aa: CASRTGTGITDTQYF

j_call: TRBJ2-5
v_call: TRBV6-5
clone_size: once
d_call: TRBD1
cdr3_nt: TGTGCCAGCAGTTACTCCTTGGGACAGCAAGAGACCCAGTACTTC
cdr3_aa: CASSYSLGQQETQYF

j_call: TRBJ2-7
v_call: TRBV6-1
clone_size: NA
d_call: NA
cdr3_nt: TGTGCCAGCAGCAGACCGCCTTCCTACGAGCAGTACTTC
cdr3_aa: CASSRPPSYEQYF

j_call: TRBJ1-2
v_call: TRBV9
clone_size: NA
d_call: NA
cdr3_nt: TGTGCCAGCAGCGCCATGGAGGGGGGCTCCTATGGCTACACCTTC
cdr3_aa: CASSAMEGGSYGYTF

j_call: TRBJ1-2
v_call: TRBV30
clone_size: NA
d_call: NA
cdr3_nt: TGTGCCTGGAGTGACCCTCCATATGGCTACACCTTC
cdr3_aa: CAWSDPPYGYTF

j_call: TRBJ2-5
v_call: TRBV5-1
clone_size: NA
d_call: NA
cdr3_nt: TGCGCCAGCAGCTTCAGTAGCGGAGAGACCCAGTACTTC
cdr3_aa: CASSFSSGETQYF

j_call: TRBJ1-5
v_call: TRBV6-5
clone_size: NA
d_call: NA
cdr3_nt: TGTGCCAGCAGTCGACAGTCTTGGGGCAATCAGCCCCAGCATTTT
cdr3_aa: CASSRQSWGNQPQHF

j_call: TRBJ2-3
v_call: TRBV5-1
clone_size: NA
d_call: NA
cdr3_nt: TGCGCCAGCAGCTTGGAAGGGCAGACAGATACGCAGTATTTT
cdr3_aa: CASSLEGQTDTQYF

j_call: TRBJ1-1
v_call: TRBV30
clone_size: NA
d_call: NA
cdr3_nt: TGTGCCTGGGCGGCGGTTCCCACTGAAGCTTTCTTT
cdr3_aa: CAWAAVPTEAFF

j_call: TRBJ1-4
v_call: TRBV25-1
clone_size: NA
d_call: NA
cdr3_nt: TGTGCCAGCAGTGATGCCGGCGAAAAACTGTTTTTT
cdr3_aa: CASSDAGEKLFF

j_call: TRBJ2-1
v_call: TRBV12-2
clone_size: NA
d_call: NA
cdr3_nt: TGTGCAAGTCGCTTAGGCCGGGACTCGGGGACCAATGAGCAGTTCTTC
cdr3_aa: CASRLGRDSGTNEQFF

j_call: TRBJ1-4
v_call: TRBV5-1
clone_size: NA
d_call: NA
cdr3_nt: TGCGCCAGCAGCGTGAGTGGGACTAATGAAAAACTGTTTTTT
cdr3_aa: CASSVSGTNEKLFF

j_call: TRBJ2-2
v_call: TRBV7-7
clone_size: NA
d_call: TRBD1
cdr3_nt: TGTGCTAGCAGCTTAGGAAACAGGGGGAACACCGGGGAGCTGTTTTTT
cdr3_aa: CASSLGNRGNTGELFF

j_call: TRBJ2-7
v_call: TRBV19
clone_size: NA
d_call: NA
cdr3_nt: TGTGCCAGTAAGGGGACACGCTCCTACGAGCAGTACTTC
cdr3_aa: CASKGTRSYEQYF

j_call: TRBJ2-5
v_call: TRBV28
clone_size: once
d_call: NA
cdr3_nt: TGTGCCAGCAGTTCTCTGGACCGCGTGGGGGAGACCCAGTACTTC
cdr3_aa: CASSSLDRVGETQYF

j_call: TRBJ1-2
v_call: TRBV7-2
clone_size: NA
d_call: NA
cdr3_nt: TGTGCCAGCAGAACTGACGATTCTAACTATGGCTACACCTTC
cdr3_aa: CASRTDDSNYGYTF

j_call: TRBJ2-3
v_call: TRBV2
clone_size: NA
d_call: NA
cdr3_nt: TGTGCCAGCATTATCCGGGATACGCAGTATTTT
cdr3_aa: CASIIRDTQYF